This TCR beta chain was captured by sequencing in a study of T cells in tuberculosis. Thawed, overnight-rested PBMC were stained with GMM-loaded CD1B tetramer, viability dye and anti-CD3, then sorted. C32 glucose monomycolate from Rhodococcus equi was loaded onto the CD1B tetramers. CDR3 length equals 15 residues. The germline V gene has CDR1 SGHRS and CDR2 YFSETQ. J lost 3 bases, V lost 4 bases, and 8 bases had no gene match. Points from the study as a whole: Low-affinity CD1B-GMM tetramer-binding T cells may have been missed.

TCR-alpha and TCR-beta chains were sequenced unpaired. Some clones are missing from TCRdb's copy, which holds only in-frame ones; the method was immunoSEQ multiplex PCR. The sample consists of 55,000 to 70,000 clones, approximately 81% of them appearing once. The receptor was derived from an adult woman with latent tuberculosis. Sample: CD1b-GMM tetramer-negative cells sorted from PBMCs. The V call is TRBV5-1, the J call TRBJ1-2; TRBD1 matches at 8 bases. This chain's CDR3 is CASSQWAGGYYGYTF. CDR3 DNA sequence: TGCGCCAGCAGCCAATGGGCAGGGGGCTACTATGGCTACACCTTC.